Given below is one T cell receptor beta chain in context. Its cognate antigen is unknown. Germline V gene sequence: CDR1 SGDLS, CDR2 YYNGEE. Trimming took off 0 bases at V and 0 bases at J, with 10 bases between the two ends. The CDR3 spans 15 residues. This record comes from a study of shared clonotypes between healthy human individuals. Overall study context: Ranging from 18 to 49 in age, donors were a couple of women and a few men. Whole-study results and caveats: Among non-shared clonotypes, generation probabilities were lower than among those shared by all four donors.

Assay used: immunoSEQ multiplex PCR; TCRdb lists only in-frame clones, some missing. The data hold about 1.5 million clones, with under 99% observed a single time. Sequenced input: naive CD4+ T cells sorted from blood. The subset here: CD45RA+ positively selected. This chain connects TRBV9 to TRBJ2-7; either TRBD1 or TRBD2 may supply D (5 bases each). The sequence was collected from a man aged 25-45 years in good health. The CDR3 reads CASSVGDHSSYEQYF. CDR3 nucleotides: TGTGCCAGCAGCGTAGGGGACCACAGCTCCTACGAGCAGTACTTC.